This T cell receptor (beta chain) was documented in a study of OX40 agonist ivuxolimab in advanced cancers. The protocol was immunoSEQ multiplex PCR, while the TCRdb copy is restricted to in-frame clones and leaves out a portion. The sample has almost 80,000 clones, 70% to 90% seen once. The germline V and J ends were trimmed by 6 bases and 4 bases, with 12 bases remaining between them. Per germline, CDR1 LNHDA and CDR2 SQIVND (reference sequence). This CDR3 spans 14 amino acids. The starting material was CD4+ or CD8+ T cells sorted from blood, obtained in a trial of the OX40 agonist ivuxolimab. This chain uses TRBV19 with TRBJ1-4, with a weak D call TRBD1 (6 bases). The TCR sequence derives from an adult with an advanced solid tumor such as melanoma, head and neck, liver or kidney cancer. This CDR3 reads CASRGGGRNEKLFF. The DNA for the CDR3 is TGTGCCAGTAGAGGGGGAGGACGTAATGAAAAACTGTTTTTT.